This TCR beta chain emerged from a study of shared clonotypes between healthy human individuals. Study-wide findings and caveats: A limitation of the genetic and exposure-history diversity represented arose from few donors.

The CDR3 covers 15 residues. The germline gives CDR1 LNHDA, CDR2 SQIVND (reference sequence). V was cut by 2 bases and J by 8 bases, with 15 bases left in between. In regard to this clone: The antigen is undetermined.

Deep-level running was used for the assay. Original data processing: From ImmunoSEQ came sequences covering only the junction and carrying no quality scores, so filtering differed. Only in-frame clones appear in the TCRdb table, and some are missing; sequencing was by immunoSEQ multiplex PCR. From that table come the V and J calls and clone size; the DNA was used to work out D and trimming. The sample lists some 1,600,000 clones; approximately 98% were seen once. Healthy HIV-negative adults with no recent acute infections or vaccinations were recruited as donors. Sequencing used naive CD4+ T cells sorted from blood. Subset denoted: CD45RA+ positively selected. The TCR originated in a man aged 25 to 40 in good health. The chain employs TRBV19 and TRBJ1-4; TRBD1 might be the D (6 bases). CDR3 protein: CASSISGRGEEKLFF. CDR3 DNA sequence: TGTGCCAGTAGTATAAGCGGCAGGGGAGAAGAAAAACTGTTTTTT.